The 8 T cell receptor beta chains reported below all come from one sample, sequenced in a study of blood T cell repertoires in COVID-19. The method was immunoSEQ multiplex PCR; TCRdb's version includes in-frame clones alone and lacks a portion of them. Of some 250,000 clones in the sample, about 87% were seen once. Sequenced: peripheral blood. These TCRs come from a woman aged 55-69 years with COVID-19, enrolled during active disease.

The chain uses TRBV6-6 and TRBJ1-2, with 7 bases identical to TRBD1. The CDR3 has 15 amino acids. The V segment lost 5 bases and the J segment 2 bases; nucleotides outside the gene matches: 8. Germline CDR1 MNHNY, CDR2 SVGAGI (reference sequence). CDR3 protein: CASSRSPQGNYGYTF. The CDR3 DNA sequence: TGTGCCAGCAGTCGATCCCCACAGGGGAACTATGGCTACACCTTC.

The rearrangement joins TRBV10-3 to TRBJ2-3, with 8 bases lining up with TRBD2. The trim removed 4 bases at V and 3 bases at J, leaving 9 bases unmatched. The CDR3 loop spans 16 amino acids. From germline, CDR1 is ENHRY and CDR2 SYGVKD. The CDR3 spells CAISVVSGGGTDTQYF. The CDR3 DNA follows: TGTGCCATCAGTGTAGTATCGGGAGGGGGAACAGATACGCAGTATTTT.

The chain employs TRBV11-2 and TRBJ2-1; TRBD2 agrees at 7 bases. Germline CDR1 reads SGHAT; CDR2 reads FQNNGV. With 5 bases clipped from V and 7 bases from J, the junction kept 5 bases outside the gene matches. The CDR3 is made up of 13 amino acids. The CDR3 nucleotides are TGTGCCAGCAGCCCAGGACTAGTGAATGAGCAGTTCTTC. Translating gives CASSPGLVNEQFF.

A note on this clone: This sample also contains other DNA sequences that code for the same CDR3. The rearrangement joins TRBV18 to TRBJ1-6; TRBD1 is a possible D gene (5 bases). Germline V gene sequence: CDR1 KGHSH, CDR2 LQKENI. The CDR3 runs 13 residues. V lost 3 bases to trimming and J lost 8 bases, with 8 bases between them. CDR3 in DNA: TGTGCCAGCTCACCGCAGGGTGATTCACCCCTCCACTTT. Translation: CASSPQGDSPLHF.

This clone was seen a few times. J is TRBJ1-5 and V is TRBV7-2; the D gene is possibly TRBD1 (6 bases). The CDR3 contains 15 residues. Trimming shortened V by 2 bases and J by 0 bases, and 8 bases separated the two germline ends. The germline V gene encodes CDR1 SGHTA and CDR2 FQGNSA. This CDR3 reads CASSLYRDSNQPQHF. For the CDR3, the DNA is TGTGCCAGCAGCTTATACAGGGATAGCAATCAGCCCCAGCATTTT.

The chain employs TRBV11-2 and TRBJ2-1; 7 nucleotides agree with TRBD1. The V gene end was trimmed by 5 bases and the J gene end by 7 bases; junction bases not matched to a gene: 8. CDR1 is SGHAT and CDR2 is FQNNGV in the germline V gene. The CDR3 runs 14 residues. CDR3 sequence: CASSQRQGVNEQFF. The CDR3, as DNA: TGTGCCAGCAGCCAGCGACAGGGCGTGAATGAGCAGTTCTTC.

The rearrangement links TRBV4-1 to TRBJ2-3, with a tentative D call TRBD2 (6 bases). With 1 base removed from V and 1 base from J, the gap between germline ends came to 12 bases. Per the germline V gene, CDR1 is MGHRA and CDR2 is YSYEKL. The CDR3 is 16 residues long. The CDR3 DNA follows: TGCGCCAGCAGCCAAGGTCCGGGAGAGGGCACAGATACGCAGTATTTT. It codes for CASSQGPGEGTDTQYF.

This clone was recorded a few times. V is TRBV2 and J is TRBJ1-5; possible D gene TRBD1, 5 bases. The germline V gene has CDR1 SNHLY and CDR2 FYNNEI. With 6 bases removed from V and 2 bases from J, the gap between germline ends came to 17 bases. This CDR3 is 16 amino acids long. CDR3 residues: CASRGLGGGGNQPQHF. CDR3 in DNA: TGTGCCAGCAGGGGGTTGGGGGGAGGCGGCAATCAGCCCCAGCATTTT.